The rows below give T cell receptor beta chains drawn from one sample of a study of blood T cell repertoires in COVID-19. Libraries were prepared by immunoSEQ multiplex PCR; TCRdb keeps only in-frame clonotypes and omits some of them. The repertoire consists of around 260,000 clones, with around nine tenths occurring once and the leading ten covering about 0.8%. The source material was peripheral blood. These receptors were obtained from a man aged 25-45 years with acute or convalescent COVID-19. Each CDR3 is given with its conserved first and last residue. Each record gives: clone size, V gene, D gene, J gene, CDR3 protein, CDR3 DNA. A D gene is named only where the DNA matches it firmly. The size entry is marked missing in some rows and otherwise reads once, few, many or a size class.

clone size: .; V gene: TRBV6-2/TRBV6-3; D gene: TRBD1; J gene: TRBJ1-6; CDR3 protein: CASSSTGTDHNSPLHF; CDR3 DNA: TGTGCCAGCAGCTCCACCGGGACAGATCATAATTCACCCCTCCACTTT
clone size: .; V gene: TRBV12-1; D gene: .; J gene: TRBJ1-2; CDR3 protein: CASSLLQGDGYTF; CDR3 DNA: TGTGCCAGCAGCTTACTACAGGGGGATGGCTACACCTTC
clone size: .; V gene: TRBV6-6; D gene: .; J gene: TRBJ1-6; CDR3 protein: CASAGSYNSPLHF; CDR3 DNA: TGTGCCAGCGCGGGCTCCTATAATTCACCCCTCCACTTT
clone size: .; V gene: TRBV6-5; D gene: TRBD1; J gene: TRBJ2-3; CDR3 protein: CASRRTGAAPQYF; CDR3 DNA: TGTGCCAGCAGACGGACAGGGGCGGCGCCGCAGTATTTT
clone size: .; V gene: TRBV4-1; D gene: .; J gene: TRBJ1-2; CDR3 protein: CASSQQPGDSYGYTF; CDR3 DNA: TGCGCCAGCAGCCAACAACCGGGAGATTCCTATGGCTACACCTTC
clone size: .; V gene: TRBV1; D gene: .; J gene: TRBJ2-3; CDR3 protein: CTSSQVTSGAVTDTQYF; CDR3 DNA: TGCACCAGCAGCCAGGTAACTAGCGGGGCCGTCACAGATACGCAGTATTTT
clone size: .; V gene: TRBV19; D gene: TRBD2; J gene: TRBJ2-1; CDR3 protein: CASTSTGLAEYNEQFF; CDR3 DNA: TGTGCCAGTACCTCCACCGGACTAGCGGAATACAATGAGCAGTTCTTC
clone size: .; V gene: TRBV7-3; D gene: .; J gene: TRBJ1-2; CDR3 protein: CASSLTGAARGYTF; CDR3 DNA: TGTGCCAGCAGCTTAACTGGGGCAGCAAGGGGCTACACCTTC
clone size: .; V gene: TRBV5-1; D gene: .; J gene: TRBJ2-2; CDR3 protein: CASSLFRQANTGELFF; CDR3 DNA: TGCGCCAGCAGCCTATTTAGACAGGCGAACACCGGGGAGCTGTTTTTT
clone size: .; V gene: TRBV7-3; D gene: TRBD1; J gene: TRBJ2-3; CDR3 protein: CASSTGTVRDTQYF; CDR3 DNA: TGTGCCAGCAGCACCGGGACAGTGAGGGATACGCAGTATTTT
clone size: .; V gene: TRBV20-1; D gene: .; J gene: TRBJ2-7; CDR3 protein: CSAPQGYEQYF; CDR3 DNA: TGCAGTGCCCCGCAGGGTTACGAGCAGTACTTC
clone size: .; V gene: TRBV6-5; D gene: TRBD1; J gene: TRBJ2-7; CDR3 protein: CASSFPGQGQDEQYF; CDR3 DNA: TGTGCCAGCAGTTTCCCGGGACAGGGGCAGGACGAGCAGTACTTC
clone size: .; V gene: TRBV28; D gene: .; J gene: TRBJ1-4; CDR3 protein: CASSLGSGQLGEKLFF; CDR3 DNA: TGTGCCAGCAGTTTAGGGTCTGGACAGTTGGGTGAAAAACTGTTTTTT
clone size: .; V gene: TRBV28; D gene: .; J gene: TRBJ1-2; CDR3 protein: CASSLRQANYGYTF; CDR3 DNA: TGTGCCAGCAGTTTACGACAGGCTAACTATGGCTACACCTTC
clone size: .; V gene: TRBV6-5; D gene: .; J gene: TRBJ2-1; CDR3 protein: CASRIHRDGNEQFF; CDR3 DNA: TGTGCCAGCAGAATCCACAGGGATGGGAATGAGCAGTTCTTC
clone size: .; V gene: TRBV6-1; D gene: .; J gene: TRBJ2-7; CDR3 protein: CASSEVGQGSSYEQYF; CDR3 DNA: TGTGCCAGCAGTGAAGTTGGGCAGGGGAGCTCCTACGAGCAGTACTTC
clone size: .; V gene: TRBV7-6; D gene: TRBD1; J gene: TRBJ1-1; CDR3 protein: CASSLATRGLNTEAFF; CDR3 DNA: TGTGCCAGCAGCTTAGCGACTAGGGGGCTGAACACTGAAGCTTTCTTT
clone size: .; V gene: TRBV15; D gene: .; J gene: TRBJ2-7; CDR3 protein: CATSSPGEQYF; CDR3 DNA: TGTGCCACCTCTTCCCCGGGAGAGCAGTACTTC
clone size: .; V gene: TRBV7-9; D gene: .; J gene: TRBJ2-6; CDR3 protein: CASSFLFSGANVLTF; CDR3 DNA: TGTGCCAGCAGCTTCCTTTTCTCTGGGGCCAACGTCCTGACTTTC
clone size: .; V gene: TRBV19; D gene: TRBD1; J gene: TRBJ2-2; CDR3 protein: CASLRDRGSTGELFF; CDR3 DNA: TGTGCCAGTCTACGGGACAGGGGGTCCACCGGGGAGCTGTTTTTT
clone size: few; V gene: TRBV19; D gene: .; J gene: TRBJ1-5; CDR3 protein: CASSGHGQPQHF; CDR3 DNA: TGTGCCAGTTCAGGGCACGGTCAGCCCCAGCATTTT
clone size: .; V gene: TRBV9; D gene: .; J gene: TRBJ1-6; CDR3 protein: CASSKRDSPLHF; CDR3 DNA: TGTGCCAGCAGCAAGAGGGATTCACCCCTCCACTTT
clone size: .; V gene: TRBV2; D gene: TRBD2; J gene: TRBJ2-5; CDR3 protein: CASRRGLAGGPGETQYF; CDR3 DNA: TGTGCCAGCAGGAGGGGACTAGCGGGAGGGCCAGGAGAGACCCAGTACTTC
clone size: .; V gene: TRBV5-1; D gene: TRBD1; J gene: TRBJ2-7; CDR3 protein: CASSSQGAPYEQYF; CDR3 DNA: TGCGCCAGCAGCTCCCAGGGGGCTCCCTACGAGCAGTACTTC
clone size: .; V gene: TRBV21-1; D gene: .; J gene: TRBJ1-2; CDR3 protein: CASSNRGQTVYGYTF; CDR3 DNA: TGTGCCAGCAGCAATAGAGGACAGACAGTCTATGGCTACACCTTC
clone size: .; V gene: TRBV1; D gene: .; J gene: TRBJ2-3; CDR3 protein: CTSSQVAGGSTDTQYF; CDR3 DNA: .
clone size: once; V gene: TRBV6-5; D gene: .; J gene: TRBJ1-5; CDR3 protein: CASSPSRGNQPQHF; CDR3 DNA: TGTGCCAGCAGCCCATCCCGGGGGAATCAGCCCCAGCATTTT
clone size: .; V gene: TRBV27; D gene: TRBD2; J gene: TRBJ2-2; CDR3 protein: CASGPGGTGELFF; CDR3 DNA: TGTGCCAGCGGACCGGGGGGCACCGGGGAGCTGTTTTTT
clone size: .; V gene: TRBV20-1; D gene: TRBD1; J gene: TRBJ1-4; CDR3 protein: CSASTGTGNEKLFF; CDR3 DNA: TGCAGTGCTAGTACCGGGACAGGAAATGAAAAACTGTTTTTT
clone size: .; V gene: TRBV11-2; D gene: TRBD2; J gene: TRBJ2-3; CDR3 protein: CASSFSAGGSTDTQYF; CDR3 DNA: TGTGCCAGCAGCTTCTCGGCGGGAGGCAGCACAGATACGCAGTATTTT
clone size: .; V gene: TRBV28; D gene: .; J gene: TRBJ1-2; CDR3 protein: CASSLVFGGNYGYTF; CDR3 DNA: TGTGCCAGCAGTTTAGTCTTCGGAGGGAACTATGGCTACACCTTC
clone size: .; V gene: TRBV5-1; D gene: .; J gene: TRBJ2-3; CDR3 protein: CASYTRPESTDTQYF; CDR3 DNA: TGCGCCAGCTACACGAGGCCAGAGAGCACAGATACGCAGTATTTT
clone size: .; V gene: TRBV11-2; D gene: .; J gene: TRBJ2-7; CDR3 protein: CASSLDQGIYEQYF; CDR3 DNA: TGTGCCAGCAGCTTAGACCAGGGGATCTACGAGCAGTACTTC
clone size: .; V gene: TRBV5-1; D gene: TRBD2; J gene: TRBJ2-1; CDR3 protein: CASSSASGSTYNEQFF; CDR3 DNA: TGCGCCAGCAGCTCCGCTAGCGGGAGCACCTACAATGAGCAGTTCTTC
clone size: .; V gene: TRBV6-5; D gene: .; J gene: TRBJ2-2; CDR3 protein: CASRTGNTGELFF; CDR3 DNA: TGTGCCAGCAGGACAGGGAACACCGGGGAGCTGTTTTTT
clone size: .; V gene: TRBV2; D gene: TRBD1; J gene: TRBJ1-1; CDR3 protein: CASSGQGFMVSEAFF; CDR3 DNA: TGTGCCAGCAGTGGACAGGGATTTATGGTTTCTGAAGCTTTCTTT
clone size: .; V gene: TRBV6-5; D gene: .; J gene: TRBJ1-1; CDR3 protein: CASRYITGHTEAFF; CDR3 DNA: TGTGCCAGCAGATACATAACAGGACACACTGAAGCTTTCTTT
clone size: .; V gene: TRBV16; D gene: .; J gene: TRBJ1-5; CDR3 protein: CASSQLYKGITGNQPQHF; CDR3 DNA: TGTGCCAGCAGCCAATTGTATAAGGGGATTACGGGCAATCAGCCCCAGCATTTT
clone size: .; V gene: TRBV5-4; D gene: .; J gene: TRBJ2-7; CDR3 protein: CASSSRTVDEQYF; CDR3 DNA: TGTGCCAGCAGCTCCAGGACTGTTGACGAGCAGTACTTC
clone size: .; V gene: TRBV13; D gene: .; J gene: TRBJ2-7; CDR3 protein: CASSRSSYEQYF; CDR3 DNA: TGTGCCAGCAGCCGCAGCTCCTACGAGCAGTACTTC
clone size: .; V gene: TRBV6-1; D gene: TRBD2; J gene: TRBJ2-1; CDR3 protein: CASSELGGSSNEQFF; CDR3 DNA: TGTGCCAGCAGTGAACTCGGCGGGAGTTCCAATGAGCAGTTCTTC
clone size: .; V gene: TRBV28; D gene: .; J gene: TRBJ1-6; CDR3 protein: CASVGGASPLHF; CDR3 DNA: TGTGCCAGCGTGGGAGGGGCGTCACCCCTCCACTTT
clone size: .; V gene: TRBV7-3; D gene: .; J gene: TRBJ1-1; CDR3 protein: CASSWALGTEAFF; CDR3 DNA: TGTGCCAGCAGCTGGGCCCTGGGCACTGAAGCTTTCTTT
clone size: .; V gene: TRBV29-1; D gene: .; J gene: TRBJ2-7; CDR3 protein: CSVVGGGEQYF; CDR3 DNA: TGCAGCGTTGTAGGGGGGGGCGAGCAGTACTTC
clone size: .; V gene: TRBV9; D gene: .; J gene: TRBJ1-5; CDR3 protein: CASSAGSNQPQHF; CDR3 DNA: TGTGCCAGCTCGGCGGGTAGCAATCAGCCCCAGCATTTT
clone size: .; V gene: TRBV27; D gene: TRBD1; J gene: TRBJ2-5; CDR3 protein: CASSLNPDRARSKTQYF; CDR3 DNA: TGTGCCAGCAGTTTAAACCCGGACAGGGCCCGTTCGAAGACCCAGTACTTC
clone size: .; V gene: TRBV12-3/TRBV12-4; D gene: .; J gene: TRBJ1-1; CDR3 protein: CASRTWTSEAFF; CDR3 DNA: TGTGCCAGCAGAACATGGACATCTGAAGCTTTCTTT
clone size: .; V gene: TRBV9; D gene: TRBD2; J gene: TRBJ2-5; CDR3 protein: CASSRLLERGGQRETQYF; CDR3 DNA: TGTGCCAGCAGCCGCCTTCTGGAGCGGGGGGGCCAAAGAGAGACCCAGTACTTC
clone size: .; V gene: TRBV3-1/TRBV3-2; D gene: .; J gene: TRBJ1-4; CDR3 protein: CASSQGGGFATNEKLFF; CDR3 DNA: TGTGCCAGCAGCCAAGGCGGCGGCTTTGCAACTAATGAAAAACTGTTTTTT
clone size: .; V gene: TRBV18; D gene: .; J gene: TRBJ2-6; CDR3 protein: CASSPFPGASGANVLTF; CDR3 DNA: TGTGCCAGCTCACCATTCCCAGGGGCTTCTGGGGCCAACGTCCTGACTTTC
clone size: .; V gene: TRBV4-1; D gene: TRBD2; J gene: TRBJ2-2; CDR3 protein: CASSQREGTGELFF; CDR3 DNA: TGCGCCAGCAGCCAGCGGGAGGGCACCGGGGAGCTGTTTTTT
clone size: .; V gene: TRBV19; D gene: .; J gene: TRBJ1-3; CDR3 protein: CASSIPQGSGNTIYF; CDR3 DNA: TGTGCCAGTAGTATTCCACAGGGCTCTGGAAACACCATATATTTT
clone size: .; V gene: TRBV5-6; D gene: TRBD2; J gene: TRBJ2-3; CDR3 protein: CASSLPAGGPDTQYF; CDR3 DNA: TGTGCCAGCAGCTTGCCAGCGGGGGGGCCGGATACGCAGTATTTT
clone size: .; V gene: TRBV7-9; D gene: .; J gene: TRBJ2-2; CDR3 protein: CASTTHRAWSGELFF; CDR3 DNA: TGTGCCAGCACGACACACAGGGCTTGGAGCGGGGAGCTGTTTTTT
clone size: .; V gene: TRBV28; D gene: .; J gene: TRBJ2-2; CDR3 protein: CASSFQEAGELFF; CDR3 DNA: TGTGCCAGCAGTTTTCAGGAAGCCGGGGAGCTGTTTTTT
clone size: .; V gene: TRBV6-4; D gene: .; J gene: TRBJ1-2; CDR3 protein: CASSDEARGNYGYTF; CDR3 DNA: TGTGCCAGCAGTGACGAGGCCAGGGGAAACTATGGCTACACCTTC
clone size: .; V gene: TRBV2; D gene: TRBD1; J gene: TRBJ1-2; CDR3 protein: CASSDVTGLVRYGYTF; CDR3 DNA: TGTGCCAGCAGTGACGTGACAGGGCTAGTTCGCTATGGCTACACCTTC
clone size: .; V gene: TRBV27; D gene: .; J gene: TRBJ2-2; CDR3 protein: CASSLNTGVTTGELFF; CDR3 DNA: TGTGCCAGCAGCCTCAACACCGGGGTTACCACCGGGGAGCTGTTTTTT
clone size: .; V gene: TRBV7-9; D gene: .; J gene: TRBJ1-1; CDR3 protein: CASREGLNTEAFF; CDR3 DNA: TGTGCCAGCCGCGAGGGCTTGAACACTGAAGCTTTCTTT
clone size: .; V gene: TRBV28; D gene: TRBD1; J gene: TRBJ1-2; CDR3 protein: CASREGQGLGYTF; CDR3 DNA: TGTGCCAGCAGGGAGGGACAGGGTTTAGGCTACACCTTC